This T cell receptor beta chain was observed in a study of T-cell memory formation after mild COVID-19. This clonotype was seen more than once but under ten times. The CDR3 length is 14 residues. V lost 4 bases to trimming and J lost 4 bases; unmatched junction nucleotides: 4. The V gene's germline CDR1 is SEHNR and CDR2 FQNEAQ (reference sequence). TCRdb processed the 5' RACE reads anew with MiXCR; each CDR3 protein has one entry. The table has hundreds of thousands of distinct CDR3 sequences, 20% to 25% seen once; the top ten hold roughly 8.1%. The V call is TRBV7-9, the J call TRBJ2-7, with TRBD2 matching over 10 bases. The TCR sequence derives from an adult woman who had mild COVID-19 (a few samples of this study predate the infection). Cell type and time point are not known. The sequenced material came from PBMCs or a T cell subset sorted from them (not recorded which). CDR3: CASSSGLAEYEQYF. The CDR3, as DNA: TGTGCCAGCAGCTCCGGACTAGCGGAGTACGAGCAGTACTTC.